The rows below give T cell receptor beta chains drawn from one sample of a study of blood T cell repertoires in COVID-19. Method: immunoSEQ multiplex PCR; TCRdb's copy keeps in-frame clones and lacks some. The sample has just under 90,000 clones, roughly 88% seen once; the top ten hold around 0.47%. Sample: peripheral blood. These receptors originate from a man aged 55 to 69 with acute or convalescent COVID-19. Each CDR3 is given with its conserved first and last residue. The D gene is left open where the match is weak. A row's size may be missing; if present it is once, few, many or a size class.

J gene,clone size,V gene,D gene,CDR3 DNA,CDR3 protein
TRBJ1-1,once,TRBV7-9,TRBD1,TGTGCCAGCAGCGCTACAGGGGTGCCCACTGAAGCTTTCTTT,CASSATGVPTEAFF
TRBJ1-3,.,TRBV4-1,.,TGCGCCAGCAGCCACTACCTCGGTGATTCTGGAAACACCATATATTTT,CASSHYLGDSGNTIYF
TRBJ2-7,.,TRBV6-5,TRBD1,TGTGCCAGCAGTCCGGGACAGGCCTCCTACGAGCAGTACTTC,CASSPGQASYEQYF
TRBJ1-2,few,TRBV9,TRBD1,TGTGCCAGCAGCGAAGGGACAGACTATGGCTACACCTTC,CASSEGTDYGYTF
TRBJ2-5,.,TRBV6-2/TRBV6-3,.,TGTGCCAGCAGCCCACTCGGGGGTTTGGAGACCCAGTACTTC,CASSPLGGLETQYF
TRBJ2-1,.,TRBV5-1,TRBD2,TGCGCCAGCAGCTTGATGGCTAGCGGGGGGAATGAGCAGTTCTTC,CASSLMASGGNEQFF
TRBJ1-1,.,TRBV27,TRBD1,TGTGCCACCGGGACAGGGAACACTGAAGCTTTCTTT,CATGTGNTEAFF
TRBJ2-1,few,TRBV5-1,TRBD2,TGCGCCAGCAGCTTGGGAGGGACTAGCAACTACAATGAGCAGTTCTTC,CASSLGGTSNYNEQFF
TRBJ2-3,.,TRBV9,.,TGTGCCAGCAGCGTAGCGATCAGCGGAGCGAGCACAGATACGCAGTATTTT,CASSVAISGASTDTQYF
TRBJ2-3,.,TRBV6-2/TRBV6-3,TRBD2,TGTGCCAGCAGCTGGCCGGCGGGAGTAATTCCAGATACGCAGTATTTT,CASSWPAGVIPDTQYF
TRBJ1-2,.,TRBV27,.,TGTGCCAGCAGCCGATGGGAGGGGGGGAGACGCGGCTACACCTTC,CASSRWEGGRRGYTF
TRBJ1-1,.,TRBV5-6,TRBD1,TGTGCCAGCAGCTTGCCCAACAGGGGGCTAAGTACTGAAGCTTTCTTT,CASSLPNRGLSTEAFF
TRBJ2-5,.,TRBV19,TRBD2,TGTGCCAGTAGTACAGCGGGAGTCGGGGAGACCCAGTACTTC,CASSTAGVGETQYF
TRBJ2-5,.,TRBV5-1,TRBD2,TGCGCCAGCAGCCCGGGGACTAGCGGGGAAGAGACCCAGTACTTC,CASSPGTSGEETQYF
TRBJ2-5,.,TRBV4-1,TRBD1,TGCGCCAGCAGCCTGGACAGGGGAAGGGAGACCCAGTACTTC,CASSLDRGRETQYF
TRBJ1-2,.,TRBV5-6,.,TGTGCCAGCAGCTCAACAGGTTATCTAAACTATGGCTACACCTTC,CASSSTGYLNYGYTF
TRBJ1-6,.,TRBV7-2,.,TGTGCCAGCAGCTTCCCCCCGACGGGGGGCAATTCACCCCTCCACTTT,CASSFPPTGGNSPLHF
TRBJ2-7,.,TRBV6-1,TRBD1,TGTGCCAGCAGTGATCCCCGACAGGGGGCCACCTACGAGCAGTACTTC,CASSDPRQGATYEQYF
TRBJ2-3,.,TRBV19,.,TGTGCCAGTAGTATAGACGGTGGTACGCAGTATTTT,CASSIDGGTQYF